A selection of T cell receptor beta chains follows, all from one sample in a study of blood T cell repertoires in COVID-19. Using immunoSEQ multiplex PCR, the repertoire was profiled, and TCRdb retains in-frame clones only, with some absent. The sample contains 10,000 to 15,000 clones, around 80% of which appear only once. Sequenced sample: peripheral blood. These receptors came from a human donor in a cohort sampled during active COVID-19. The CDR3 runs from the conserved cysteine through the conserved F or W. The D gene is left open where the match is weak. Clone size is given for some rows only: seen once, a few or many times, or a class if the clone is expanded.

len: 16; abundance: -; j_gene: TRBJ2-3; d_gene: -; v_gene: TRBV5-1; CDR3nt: TGCGCCAGCAGCTTGGGGACAGTCACTAGCACAGATACGCAGTATTTT; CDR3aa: CASSLGTVTSTDTQYF
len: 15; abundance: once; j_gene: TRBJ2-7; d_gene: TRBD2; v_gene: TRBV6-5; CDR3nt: TGTGCCAGCAGGCATCCGGGACTAGCGGCATACGAGCAGTACTTC; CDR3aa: CASRHPGLAAYEQYF
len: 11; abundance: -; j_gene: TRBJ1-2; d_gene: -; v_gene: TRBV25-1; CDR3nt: TGTGCCAGTAGGGGGAGTGATGGCTACACCTTC; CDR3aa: CASRGSDGYTF
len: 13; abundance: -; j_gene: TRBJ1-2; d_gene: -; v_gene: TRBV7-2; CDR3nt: TGTGCCAGCAGCTTATACGGGGAGTATGGCTACACCTTC; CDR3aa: CASSLYGEYGYTF
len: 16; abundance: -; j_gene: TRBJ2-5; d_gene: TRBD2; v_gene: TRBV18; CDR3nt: TGTGCCAGCTCACCAGGGAGATCACGGGGGGGAGAGACCCAGTACTTC; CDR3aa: CASSPGRSRGGETQYF
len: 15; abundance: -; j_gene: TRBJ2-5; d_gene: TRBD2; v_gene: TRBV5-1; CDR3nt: TGCGCCAGCAGCTCAACGACTAGCGGGGGAGAGACCCAGTACTTC; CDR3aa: CASSSTTSGGETQYF
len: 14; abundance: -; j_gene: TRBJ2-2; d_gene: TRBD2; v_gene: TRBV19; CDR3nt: TGTGCCAGTAGTATAAGCGGGGCGGCCGGGGAGCTGTTTTTT; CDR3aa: CASSISGAAGELFF
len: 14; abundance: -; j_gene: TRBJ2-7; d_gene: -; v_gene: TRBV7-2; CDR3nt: TGTGCCAGCAGCCCAGACAGGTTCTCTTTCGAGCAGTACTTC; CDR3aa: CASSPDRFSFEQYF
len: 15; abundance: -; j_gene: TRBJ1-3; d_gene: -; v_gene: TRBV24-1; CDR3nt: TGTGCCACCAGTGATGCTAACAGCTCTGGAAACACCATATATTTT; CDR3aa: CATSDANSSGNTIYF
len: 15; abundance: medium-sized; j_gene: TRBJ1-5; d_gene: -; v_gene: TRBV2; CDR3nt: TGTGCCAGCAGAGCCCGGGACAATAGCAATCAGCCCCAGCATTTT; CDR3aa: CASRARDNSNQPQHF
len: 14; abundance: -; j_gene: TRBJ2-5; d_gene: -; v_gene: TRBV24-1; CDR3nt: TGTGCCACCAGTGATTCGCTAGCAGGAGAGACCCAGTACTTC; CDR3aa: CATSDSLAGETQYF
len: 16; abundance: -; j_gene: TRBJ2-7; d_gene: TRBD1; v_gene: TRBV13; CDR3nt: TGTGCCAGCAGCTCTACAGGGGCCGCGAGCTCCTACGAGCAGTACTTC; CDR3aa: CASSSTGAASSYEQYF
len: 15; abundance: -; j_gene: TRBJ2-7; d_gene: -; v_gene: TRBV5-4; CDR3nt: TGTGCCAGCAGCTCTTGGGCAGAGCCTAACTACGAGCAGTACTTC; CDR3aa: CASSSWAEPNYEQYF
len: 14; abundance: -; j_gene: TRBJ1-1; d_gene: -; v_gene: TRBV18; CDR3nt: TGTGCCAGCTCACCGGGCCCATTGAACACTGAAGCTTTCTTT; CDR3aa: CASSPGPLNTEAFF
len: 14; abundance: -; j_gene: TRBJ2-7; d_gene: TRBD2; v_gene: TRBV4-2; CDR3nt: TGTGCCAGCAGCCAAGGACTAGCTCTGGGCGAGCAGTACTTC; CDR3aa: CASSQGLALGEQYF
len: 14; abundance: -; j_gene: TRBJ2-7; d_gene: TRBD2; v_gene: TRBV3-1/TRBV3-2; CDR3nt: TGTGCCAGCAGCCACCTAGCGGGGGACTACGAGCAGTACTTC; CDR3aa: CASSHLAGDYEQYF
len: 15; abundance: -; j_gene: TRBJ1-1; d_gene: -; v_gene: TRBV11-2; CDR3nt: TGTGCCAGCAGCTTAGGCAGGGCTATGAACACTGAAGCTTTCTTT; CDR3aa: CASSLGRAMNTEAFF
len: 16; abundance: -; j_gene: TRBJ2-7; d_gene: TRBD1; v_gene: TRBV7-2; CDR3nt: TGTGCCAGCAGCTTAGCCGGGACAGGGTTGAACTACGAGCAGTACTTC; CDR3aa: CASSLAGTGLNYEQYF
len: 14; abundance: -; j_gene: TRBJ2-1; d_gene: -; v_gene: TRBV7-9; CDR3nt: TGTGCCAGCAGCTTCACAGGTTTAATCAATGAGCAGTTCTTC; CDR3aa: CASSFTGLINEQFF
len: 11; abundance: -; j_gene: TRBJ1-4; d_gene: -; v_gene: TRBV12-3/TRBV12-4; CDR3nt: TGTGCCAGCAGTTCCACAGAAAAACTGTTTTTT; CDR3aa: CASSSTEKLFF
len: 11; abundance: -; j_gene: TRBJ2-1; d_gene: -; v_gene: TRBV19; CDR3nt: TGTGCCAGTAGACGCCTGAGGGAGCAGTTCTTC; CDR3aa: CASRRLREQFF
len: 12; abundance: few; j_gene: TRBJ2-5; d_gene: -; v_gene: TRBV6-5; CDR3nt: TGTGCCAGCTGGGTCAGGGAAGAGACCCAGTACTTC; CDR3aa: CASWVREETQYF
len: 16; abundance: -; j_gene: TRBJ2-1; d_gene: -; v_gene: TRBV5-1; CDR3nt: TGCGCCAGCAGCTTGAATGGACAGAGCTCCTACAATGAGCAGTTCTTC; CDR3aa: CASSLNGQSSYNEQFF
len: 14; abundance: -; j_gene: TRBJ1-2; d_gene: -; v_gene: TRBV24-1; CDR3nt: TGTGCCACCAGTGATCCGACGGGAAACTATGGCTACACCTTC; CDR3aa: CATSDPTGNYGYTF
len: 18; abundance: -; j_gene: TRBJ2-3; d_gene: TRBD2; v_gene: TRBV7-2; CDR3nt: TGTGCCAGCAGCTTAGCGGCTAGCGGGGGGCTTAACACAGATACGCAGTATTTT; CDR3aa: CASSLAASGGLNTDTQYF
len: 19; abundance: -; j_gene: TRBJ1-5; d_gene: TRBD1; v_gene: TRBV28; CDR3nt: TGTGCCAGCAGTTCATCGTCCGGACAGGGTTCCTATAGCAATCAGCCCCAGCATTTT; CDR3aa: CASSSSSGQGSYSNQPQHF
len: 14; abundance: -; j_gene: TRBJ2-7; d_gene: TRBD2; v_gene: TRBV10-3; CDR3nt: TGTGCCATCCATCCGGGACTAGCGACCTACGAGCAGTACTTC; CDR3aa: CAIHPGLATYEQYF
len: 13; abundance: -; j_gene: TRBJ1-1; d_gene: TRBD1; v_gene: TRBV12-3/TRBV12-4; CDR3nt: TGTGCCAGCAGTTCGACAGGGCGGACTGAAGCTTTCTTT; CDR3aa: CASSSTGRTEAFF
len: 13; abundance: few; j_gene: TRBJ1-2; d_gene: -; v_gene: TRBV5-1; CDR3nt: TGCGCCAGCAGCTTGGAACACAGCAATGGCTACACCTTC; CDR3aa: CASSLEHSNGYTF
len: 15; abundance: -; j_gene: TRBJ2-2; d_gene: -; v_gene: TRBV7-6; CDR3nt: TGTGCCAGCAGCCCCGGGCAGGGAAACACCGGGGAGCTGTTTTTT; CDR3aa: CASSPGQGNTGELFF
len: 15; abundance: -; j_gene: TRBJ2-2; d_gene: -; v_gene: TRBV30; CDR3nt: TGTGCCTGGGGACCGGGACTCCTCTACACCGGGGAGCTGTTTTTT; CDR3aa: CAWGPGLLYTGELFF
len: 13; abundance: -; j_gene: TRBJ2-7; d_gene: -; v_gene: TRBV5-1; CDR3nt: TGCGCCAGCAGCCCCAGGCAGTCCTACGAGCAGTACTTC; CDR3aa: CASSPRQSYEQYF
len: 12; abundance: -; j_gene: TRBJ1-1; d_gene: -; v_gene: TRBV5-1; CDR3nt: TGCGCCAGTTCCAGGGCGAACACTGAAGCTTTCTTT; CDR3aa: CASSRANTEAFF
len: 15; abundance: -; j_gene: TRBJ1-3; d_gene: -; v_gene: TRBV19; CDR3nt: TGTGCCAGTAGTATCAGACACAGCTCTGGAAACACCATATATTTT; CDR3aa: CASSIRHSSGNTIYF
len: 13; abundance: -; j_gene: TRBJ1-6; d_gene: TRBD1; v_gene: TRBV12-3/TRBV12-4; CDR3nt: TGTGCCAGCGGAGGGACAGATAATTCACCCCTCCACTTT; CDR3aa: CASGGTDNSPLHF
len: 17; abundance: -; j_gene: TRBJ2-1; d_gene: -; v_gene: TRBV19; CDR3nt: TGTGCCAGTAGTATAGGAATGGTGGGGGGTGAGTACAATGAGCAGTTCTTC; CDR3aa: CASSIGMVGGEYNEQFF
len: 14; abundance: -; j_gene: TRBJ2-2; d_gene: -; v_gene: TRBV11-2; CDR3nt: TGTGCCAGCAGCGCAACAGCAAACACCGGGGAGCTGTTTTTT; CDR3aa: CASSATANTGELFF
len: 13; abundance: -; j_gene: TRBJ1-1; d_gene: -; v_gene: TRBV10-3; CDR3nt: TGTGCCATCAGTGGGACAGAGAACACTGAAGCTTTCTTT; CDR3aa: CAISGTENTEAFF
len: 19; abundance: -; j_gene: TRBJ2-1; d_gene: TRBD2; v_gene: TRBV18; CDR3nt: TGTGCCAGCTCGGGGCTAGCGGGGGGCCCCCAGAGCTCCTACAATGAGCAGTTCTTC; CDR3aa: CASSGLAGGPQSSYNEQFF
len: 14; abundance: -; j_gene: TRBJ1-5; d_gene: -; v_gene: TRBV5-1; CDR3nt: TGCGCCAGCAGCTTGGACAGGGGCAATCAGCCCCAGCATTTT; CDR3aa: CASSLDRGNQPQHF
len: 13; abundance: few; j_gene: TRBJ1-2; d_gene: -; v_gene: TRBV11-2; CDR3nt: TGTGCCAGCAGCTTAGGGGAGTCCGGAGCCGGAACCTTC; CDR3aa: CASSLGESGAGTF
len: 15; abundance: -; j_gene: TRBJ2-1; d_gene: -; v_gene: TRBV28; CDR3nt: TGTGCCAGCAGTTTATTGGACAGCTCCTACAATGAGCAGTTCTTC; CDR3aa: CASSLLDSSYNEQFF
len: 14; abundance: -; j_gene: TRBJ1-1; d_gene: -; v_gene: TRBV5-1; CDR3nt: TGCGCCAGCAGCTTGAGGGGGTTTGACACTGAAGCTTTCTTT; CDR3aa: CASSLRGFDTEAFF
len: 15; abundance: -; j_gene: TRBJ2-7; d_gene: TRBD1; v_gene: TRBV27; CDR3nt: TGTGCCAGCAGTTTATCGTACCAGGGGGCGCGGGAGCAGTACTTC; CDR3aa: CASSLSYQGAREQYF
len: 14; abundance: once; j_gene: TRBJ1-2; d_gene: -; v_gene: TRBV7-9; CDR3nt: TGTGCCAGCACCCCCCCATCCGAGGGCTATGGCTACACCTTC; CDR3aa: CASTPPSEGYGYTF
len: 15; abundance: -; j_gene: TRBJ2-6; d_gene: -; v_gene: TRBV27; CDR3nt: TGTGCCAGCAGTGATCTAGTGTGGGGGGCCAACGTCCTGACTTTC; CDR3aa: CASSDLVWGANVLTF
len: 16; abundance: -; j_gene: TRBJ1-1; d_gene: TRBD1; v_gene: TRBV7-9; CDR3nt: TGTGCCAGCAGCGCACGCTACGGACAGGGGGCGGATGAAGCTTTCTTT; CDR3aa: CASSARYGQGADEAFF
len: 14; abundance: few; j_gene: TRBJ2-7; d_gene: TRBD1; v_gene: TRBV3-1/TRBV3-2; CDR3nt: TGTGCCAGCAGCTTATCCCCAGAGGGACAGGGGCAGTACTTC; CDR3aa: CASSLSPEGQGQYF
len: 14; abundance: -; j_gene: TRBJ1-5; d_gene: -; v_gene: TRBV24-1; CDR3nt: TGTGCCACCAGTGATTCTACGTTCGATCAGCCCCAGCATTTT; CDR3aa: CATSDSTFDQPQHF
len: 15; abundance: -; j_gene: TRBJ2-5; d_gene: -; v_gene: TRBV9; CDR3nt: TGTGCCAGCAGCGGAGGGCAGGGGAGTCCAGAGACCCAGTACTTC; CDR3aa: CASSGGQGSPETQYF
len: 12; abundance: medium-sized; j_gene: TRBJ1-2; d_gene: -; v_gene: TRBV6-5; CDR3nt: TGTGCCACCCCCCTGGACACGAGGGGCTACACCTTC; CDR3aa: CATPLDTRGYTF
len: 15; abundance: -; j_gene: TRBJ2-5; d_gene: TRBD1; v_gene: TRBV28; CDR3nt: TGTGCCAGCAGTTTTAGGACAGGGGCGGGGGAGACCCAGTACTTC; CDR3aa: CASSFRTGAGETQYF
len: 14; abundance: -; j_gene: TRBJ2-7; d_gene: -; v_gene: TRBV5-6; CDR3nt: TGTGCCAGCAGCTCAATCCAACGGAGGTACGAGCAGTACTTC; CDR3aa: CASSSIQRRYEQYF
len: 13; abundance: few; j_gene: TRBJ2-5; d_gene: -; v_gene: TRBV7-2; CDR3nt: TGTGCCAGCAGCTTGGACAGCGGAGAGACCCAGTACTTC; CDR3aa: CASSLDSGETQYF
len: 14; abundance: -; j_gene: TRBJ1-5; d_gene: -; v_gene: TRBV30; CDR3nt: TGTGCCTGGAGCCCAGGACAGTACAATCAGCCCCAGCATTTT; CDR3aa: CAWSPGQYNQPQHF
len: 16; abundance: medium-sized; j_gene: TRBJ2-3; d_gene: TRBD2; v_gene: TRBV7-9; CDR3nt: TGTGCCAGCAGCTTAGGAGCAGCGGGGGTCACAGATACGCAGTATTTT; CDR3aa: CASSLGAAGVTDTQYF
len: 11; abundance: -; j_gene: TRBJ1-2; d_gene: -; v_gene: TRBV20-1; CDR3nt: TGCAGTGCTAGATCGGGTAGTGGCTACACCTTC; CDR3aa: CSARSGSGYTF
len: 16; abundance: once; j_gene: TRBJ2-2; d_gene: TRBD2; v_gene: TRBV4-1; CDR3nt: TGCGCCAGCAGCCCTACCCGGGGGGGAAACACCGGGGAGCTGTTTTTT; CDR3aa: CASSPTRGGNTGELFF
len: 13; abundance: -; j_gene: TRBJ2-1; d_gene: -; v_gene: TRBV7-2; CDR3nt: TGTGCCAGCAGCTTCTTCAGGGGCGATGAGCAGTTCTTC; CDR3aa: CASSFFRGDEQFF